These 20 T cell receptor beta chains share one sample of origin, sequenced in a study of shared clonotypes between healthy human individuals. CD8 cells classed as naive were CD45RO-negative and positively selected for CCR7, excluding terminally differentiated effector memory CD45RA+ cells. TCRdb keeps only in-frame clones here, not all; method: immunoSEQ multiplex PCR. The table lists nearly 600,000 clones, nearly 97% of them singletons, with 0.11% in the top ten. Sequenced sample: naive CD8+ T cells sorted from blood. The receptor source for this set is a woman in her twenties or thirties in good health.

This chain links TRBV13 with TRBJ2-5, with a weak D call TRBD1 (9 bases). Germline V lookup: CDR1 PRHDT, CDR2 FYEKMQ (reference sequence). Trimming pared 6 bases from V and 1 base from J, leaving 30 bases between. The CDR3 totals 20 residues. CDR3 DNA: TGTGCCAGCAGTCCCCGGGGGACAGGGAAATTAGCGGGGACCCAAGAGACCCAGTACTTC. Its translation: CASSPRGTGKLAGTQETQYF.

This rearrangement joins TRBV11-3 to TRBJ2-1; TRBD1 matches 7 bases. Germline CDR1 and CDR2: SGHNT and YENEEA. V shed 0 bases and J 2 bases; nucleotides not matched to a gene: 7. This CDR3 is 17 amino acids long. CDR3 sequence reads: CASSLDPGTETYNEQFF. In DNA, the CDR3 is TGTGCCAGCAGCTTAGATCCCGGGACAGAGACCTACAATGAGCAGTTCTTC.

The rearrangement links TRBV19 to TRBJ1-5, with D uncertain. The V and J ends lost 0 bases and 7 bases respectively, with 19 bases between them. This CDR3 contains 17 residues. Germline loops: CDR1 LNHDA, CDR2 SQIVND (reference sequence). DNA for the CDR3: TGTGCCAGTAGTATAGATCGGGCCTCCGTTAGGGTCCAGCCCCAGCATTTT. It translates to CASSIDRASVRVQPQHF.

This sequence joins TRBV4-2 and TRBJ2-7; 7 bases fit TRBD2. V lost 4 bases and J lost 4; bases outside the gene matches: 10. Germline assignment: CDR1 LGHNA and CDR2 YNFKEQ. CDR3 length: 15 residues. This CDR3 reads CASSPTGEGSYEQYF. The CDR3 DNA reads TGTGCCAGCAGCCCGACTGGGGAGGGCTCGTACGAGCAGTACTTC.

CDR3 region: CAINTAGGFGNEQFF. The CDR3 bases are TGTGCCATCAACACAGCGGGAGGGTTTGGAAATGAGCAGTTCTTC. The genes are TRBV10-3 and TRBJ2-1; 10 bases align to TRBD2. The V and J ends lost 7 bases and 7 bases, in that order; junction bases with no gene match: 10. Per the germline V gene, CDR1 is ENHRY and CDR2 is SYGVKD. The CDR3 consists of 15 residues.

This sequence joins TRBV7-9 and TRBJ1-4; tentative D call: TRBD1 (5 bases). The CDR3 contains 15 residues. Deletions cut 3 bases from V and 8 bases from J, with 16 bases between. From germline, CDR1 is SEHNR and CDR2 FQNEAQ (reference sequence). CDR3 in DNA: TGTGCCAGCAGCTTTCCCGGGACCCCCGAAGAAAAACTGTTTTTT. Translation: CASSFPGTPEEKLFF.

The chain links TRBV14 to TRBJ1-2; TRBD1 might be the D (6 bases). This CDR3 region has 18 residues. CDR1 and CDR2 from the germline V gene are SGHDN and FVKESK. Trimming pared 3 bases from V and 4 bases from J, leaving 24 bases between. CDR3 region: CASSHTQRNRAPSYGYTF. The CDR3 coding sequence is TGTGCCAGCAGCCACACTCAAAGAAACAGGGCCCCCAGCTATGGCTACACCTTC.

The V and J genes are TRBV4-1 and TRBJ2-1, with D maybe TRBD1 (6 bases). The length of the CDR3 is 12 residues. Between the trimmed V and J ends, which lost 4 bases and 10 bases, there was a span of 11 bases. Germline V gene lookup returns CDR1 MGHRA and CDR2 YSYEKL. The CDR3 reads CASSPLGQEQFF. The CDR3 nucleotides are TGCGCCAGCAGCCCGCTAGGACAGGAGCAGTTCTTC.

This sequence joins TRBV29-1 and TRBJ1-4; the match to TRBD1 covers 8 bases. CDR1 is SQVTM, CDR2 ANQGSEA, per germline. The V segment lost 4 bases and the J segment 4 bases; nucleotides outside the gene matches: 2. CDR3 length: 13 amino acids. The CDR3 coding sequence is TGCAGCGTTGCACAGGGGGTTAATGAAAAACTGTTTTTT. This sequence encodes CSVAQGVNEKLFF.

With respect to this clone: The same CDR3 can be traced to other DNA sequences in this sample. The chain joins TRBV28 to TRBJ2-7; no clear D. CDR1 and CDR2 from the germline V gene are MDHEN and SYDVKM. The CDR3 is 12 residues long. With 5 bases removed from V and 3 bases from J, the gap between germline ends came to 8 bases. CDR3: CASSPPSYEQYF. In DNA form, the CDR3 reads TGTGCCAGCAGTCCCCCGAGCTACGAGCAGTACTTC.

The chain uses TRBV9 and TRBJ2-1, with D possibly matching TRBD1 (6 bases). Germline V gene sequence: CDR1 SGDLS, CDR2 YYNGEE. The CDR3 length is 12 residues. V was clipped by 4 bases and J by 5 bases, with 7 bases between them. The CDR3 reads CASSRTDNEQFF. In nucleotides, the CDR3 is TGTGCCAGCAGCAGGACAGACAATGAGCAGTTCTTC.

The chain combines TRBV29-1 with TRBJ2-7; no reliable D call. Trimming pared 2 bases from V and 0 bases from J, leaving 8 bases between. There are 13 residues in the CDR3. The germline V gene encodes CDR1 SQVTM and CDR2 ANQGSEA. CDR3 DNA sequence: TGCAGCGTTGAATCGGGCACCTCCTACGAGCAGTACTTC. As protein: CSVESGTSYEQYF.

The chain uses TRBV29-1 and TRBJ2-7; possibly TRBD1 or TRBD2 for D (5 bases each). The CDR3 runs to 12 residues. The V and J ends lost 6 bases and 3 bases respectively, with 12 bases between them. Germline V gives CDR1 SQVTM, CDR2 ANQGSEA. The CDR3 nucleotides read TGCAGCGTGACGGAGGACAACTACGAGCAGTACTTC. Its protein is CSVTEDNYEQYF.

The V call is TRBV6-5, the J call TRBJ2-7; 8 bases are a match to TRBD1. The CDR3 length is 15 residues. V dropped 5 bases and J dropped 2; count of bases not matched to a gene: 8. Germline V CDR1 and CDR2: MNHEY, SVGAGI. The chain's CDR3 is CASSTRQGKPYEQYF. For the CDR3, the DNA is TGTGCCAGCAGTACCCGACAGGGGAAGCCCTACGAGCAGTACTTC.

CDR3 bases: TGCGCCAGCAGCCAAGGACTAGCTATCGAGCAGTACTTC. Its translation is CASSQGLAIEQYF. The chain carries TRBV4-1 and TRBJ2-7; 7 bases agree with TRBD2. Germline assignment: CDR1 MGHRA and CDR2 YSYEKL. V trimming: 1 base; J trimming: 6 bases; junction bases outside the gene matches: 3. CDR3 length: 13 amino acids.

J is TRBJ1-1 and V is TRBV13; 7 bases are a match to TRBD1. This CDR3 is built from 16 residues. V shed 0 bases and J 0 bases; nucleotides not matched to a gene: 4. CDR1 is PRHDT and CDR2 is FYEKMQ in the germline V gene (reference sequence). The CDR3 coding sequence is TGTGCCAGCAGCTTAGGCCAGGGGGGCATGAACACTGAAGCTTTCTTT. It codes for CASSLGQGGMNTEAFF. Variable domain in full (rest from reference TRBV13 and TRBJ1-1): AAGVIQSPRHLIKEKRETATLKCYPIPRHDTVYWYQQGPGQDPQFLISFYEKMQSDKGSIPDRFSAQQFSDYHSELNMSSLELGDSALYFCASSLGQGGMNTEAFFGQGTRLTVV.

The rearrangement joins TRBV5-1 to TRBJ2-1; 7 bases agree with TRBD2. The length of the CDR3 is 12 residues. Germline trimming cut 4 bases from V and 6 bases from J; bases unmatched to any gene: 1. Germline CDR1 reads SGHRS; CDR2 reads YFSETQ. Written as DNA, the CDR3 is TGCGCCAGCAGCGGGGGGGTCAATGAGCAGTTCTTC. Residues: CASSGGVNEQFF.

The V and J genes are TRBV27 and TRBJ2-7; D may match TRBD1 or TRBD2 (5 bases each). Germline V gene lookup returns CDR1 MNHEY and CDR2 SMNVEV (reference sequence). CDR3 length: 15 amino acids. The ends were cut back, 2 bases at V and 0 bases at J, with 11 bases in the middle. The CDR3 region is CASSLRRDVSYEQYF. The CDR3 DNA reads as TGTGCCAGCAGTTTACGCCGGGACGTCTCCTACGAGCAGTACTTC.

The chain combines TRBV19 with TRBJ2-7; maybe TRBD2 (5 bases). The ends were cut back, 5 bases at V and 3 bases at J, with 14 bases in the middle. Germline CDR1 reads LNHDA; CDR2 reads SQIVND (reference sequence). CDR3 length: 14 amino acids. CDR3 sequence reads: CASSPRTGFYEQYF. The CDR3 nucleotides read TGTGCCAGTAGTCCCCGGACGGGATTCTACGAGCAGTACTTC.

V gene TRBV15 combines with J gene TRBJ2-1; D might be TRBD2 (5 bases). The CDR3 consists of 15 residues. Trimming shortened V by 6 bases and J by 0 bases, and 12 bases separated the two germline ends. Germline V gene data show CDR1 as LNHNV and CDR2 as YYDKDF (reference sequence). The DNA of the CDR3 is TGTGCCACCAGTCACGAGGGAAACTCCTACAATGAGCAGTTCTTC. Translating gives CATSHEGNSYNEQFF.